This T cell receptor (beta chain) emerged from a study of technical replicates of blood from a few donors (dated by TCRdb to about 2017). On this clone: The target of this receptor is not known. There are no base qualities to consult, and no much larger clone falls within one base.

Library generation was performed with the immunoSEQ multiplex PCR assay. TCRdb holds this immuneACCESS table with in-frame rearrangements only. Some clones are missing; in checked studies, unresolved V genes explain under half, and the rest has no known cause. The sample table lists more than 75,000 clones, roughly 85% of them with a count of one. The ten largest clones add up to 4.8% of the sample. Reading the germline V gene (reference sequence) gives CDR1 GTSNPN and CDR2 SVGIG. Relative to germline, V is 1 base shorter and J is 6 bases shorter, with 9 bases between their ends. The CDR3 spans 12 residues, from the cysteine through the phenylalanine. The DNA shown is the 36-base CDR3, in frame from base 1.

This receptor was obtained from a human donor in good health. Some clones in this sample may be carry-over from other donors' samples. The chain is encoded by TRBV30 joined to TRBJ2-5, with the D gene call left open. Material: PBMCs. CDR3 reads: CAWSGAIKTQYF. The DNA is as follows: TGTGCCTGGAGTGGGGCGATAAAGACCCAGTACTTC.